This paragraph covers one T cell receptor (beta chain) sequence. What it binds is unknown. This entry comes from a study of T cell responses to AZD1222 COVID-19 vaccine. The repertoire was sequenced with immunoSEQ multiplex PCR; TCRdb's copy has only in-frame clones and lacks some. The table has 55,000 to 65,000 clones, approximately 89% seen once. Germline V lookup: CDR1 MNHEY, CDR2 SVGEGT. Trimming pared 0 bases from V and 4 bases from J, leaving 15 bases between. The CDR3 has 16 amino acids. Study results and limitations: Unmutated variant regions are reportedly the target of nearly half of TCRs that are spike-specific.

The rearrangement joins TRBV6-2 or TRBV6-3 to TRBJ1-1, with D unresolved. The sequences come from peripheral blood, collected on day 0 of AZD1222 vaccination. The TCR originated in an adult in good health. DNA of the CDR3: TGTGCCAGCAGTTACTCACCGGGCCGGCTCCTCACTGAAGCTTTCTTT. Its protein is CASSYSPGRLLTEAFF.